This T cell receptor beta chain was captured by sequencing in a study of patients and donors after allogeneic stem cell transplantation. J was trimmed by 3 bases and V by 4 bases; bases with no gene match: 9. CDR3 size: 15 residues. Germline CDR1 and CDR2: SGHRS and YFSETQ. Many counts were recorded for this clonotype. Using its own MiXCR run on the RT-PCR reads, TCRdb lists one record per CDR3 protein. The sample shows about 960,000 distinct CDR3 sequences, around 17% of them seen only once. The sequence came from a human donor who was either an allogeneic HSCT recipient or a stem cell or donor lymphocyte infusion donor (not recorded which). It is not recorded whose cells these are; they may come from a transplant donor. The chain uses TRBV5-1 and TRBJ1-2; 7 positions agree with TRBD1. Sequencing input: blood, either unsorted or a sorted T cell fraction (not recorded which). This CDR3 is CASSPGPGGDYGYTF. Here the CDR3 DNA reads TGCGCCAGCAGCCCTGGCCCAGGGGGAGACTATGGCTACACCTTC.